This T cell receptor (beta chain) derives from a study of blood T cells in healthy people across ages (dated by TCRdb to between 2014 and 2016). Describing the broader study: In model experiments, template switching captured roughly one uniquely barcoded TCR beta cDNA molecule for every two T cells. Using the same blood draw, the study looked at two additional independent replicas of 1 million unique cDNA reads for two donors, one aged 18 to 30 and the other aged 80 or older. The study measured age-related changes in TCR beta repertoire diversity using deep sequencing normalized with unique cDNA molecular identifiers. To avoid experimental bias, donors of different ages were randomly spread across the sequencing lanes. The donors were divided into four age groups: young (average around 16 years), middle-aged (around 37), aged (around 59) and long-lived (82). The investigation overall reported the following: There was a strong correlation between observed TCR beta diversity and the percentage of naive T cells measured by flow cytometry. Estimates of total diversity from one million sequenced T cells were regarded as lower bounds and underestimates. Because profiling used bulk unsorted PBMCs, naive and antigen-experienced compartments could not be compared conclusively. Because donor CMV infection status was unknown, age-related changes in expanded clonotypes were potentially confounded. The long-lived group showed more naive CD4+ T cells, fewer expanded clones and increased TCR diversity than the aged group, suggesting age selection. Observed TCR beta diversity per million T cells fell roughly linearly with age, and a significant reduction was already apparent by age around 40.

Systemically healthy Caucasian individuals from Russia, roughly 40 in total and aged about 6 to 100 years, were included as donors. Each donor gave about 9.8 milliliters of peripheral blood, drawn into EDTA-treated Vacutainer tubes. Ficoll-Paque density-gradient centrifugation was used to isolate PBMCs, with at least 6.5 million per sample. Total RNA was extracted from PBMCs with Trizol reagent, with at least 6 micrograms obtained per sample. For every donor, an aliquot of PBMCs went through flow cytometry to measure the percentages of naive CD45RAhigh/CD27high T cells. Library prep was done by 5' RACE. Sequencing instrument: Illumina HiSeq 2500. A second 7 to 11 cycle PCR used a sample-barcoded 5' primer and a J-beta primer mix. A unique molecular identifier was introduced onto each TCR beta cDNA molecule by a template-switch 5' adaptor carrying 12 random nucleotides. Each sample yielded at least 2.5 million CDR3-containing paired-end reads. The Mint cDNA synthesis kit, primed by a TRBC-specific oligonucleotide, was used to synthesize first-strand cDNA from all RNA. Following uracil-DNA glycosylase treatment, a first 18-cycle PCR with universal primers M1SS and BC2_uni_R was performed on all cDNA. The original pipeline was this. For normalization, 1 million high-quality reads were randomly selected from each sample, with every read carrying a distinct molecular identifier. Reads sharing molecular identifiers were discarded rather than binned into consensus sequences. MiTCR, with a Q25 quality threshold and the strictest error-elimination algorithm, was used for CDR3 identification, clonotype clustering and error correction. A nonparametric unseen species model with Euler transformation was used to estimate a lower bound on total TCR beta diversity. TCRdb reprocessed the public reads (quality trimming at Q25 with fastp, clone calling with MiXCR) and kept in-frame beta chains. CDR3 protein duplicates are merged, each entry listing the most common genes and DNA. V and J calls and clone size were set by TCRdb, not the authors. A total of 790,000 or so distinct CDR3 sequences appear in this sample, 35% to 50% of them only once. The leading ten clones occupy 18% of the sample.

Taken from cysteine to phenylalanine, the CDR3 has 17 residues. Only CDR3 DNA is held: 51 bases, read in frame from base 1. V is pruned by 4 bases and J by 3 bases, leaving 11 bases of the junction without a gene match. Reading the germline V gene gives CDR1 SGHAT and CDR2 FQNNGV. For this clonotype: Its antigen target is currently unknown. No clone much larger than this one lies a single base away; base qualities are absent.

Here the chain combines TRBV11-2 and TRBJ2-2, and TRBD2 matches 7 of the central bases. Sequenced sample: blood. The receptor was derived from a man older than 75 in good health. The CDR3 corresponds to CASSYSRASGYTGELFF. In nucleotide form, the sequence is TGTGCCAGCAGCTACTCTCGGGCTAGCGGCTACACCGGGGAGCTGTTTTTT. Supplemented by the reference TRBV11-2 and TRBJ2-2 proteins around the CDR3, the complete variable domain is EAGVAQSPRYKIIEKRQSVAFWCNPISGHATLYWYQQILGQGPKLLIQFQNNGVVDDSQLPKDRFSAERLKGVDSTLKIQPAKLEDSAVYLCASSYSRASGYTGELFFGEGSRLTVL.